Below, 20 T cell receptor beta chains from the same sample are listed, as sequenced in a study of T cell changes during pregnancy in multiple sclerosis. The method was immunoSEQ multiplex PCR; TCRdb's version includes in-frame clones alone and lacks a portion of them. The sample includes about 44,000 clones, 80% to 95% seen only once; the top ten take 1% to 1.5%. Sequencing was done on a sample of peripheral blood. These receptors came from a female donor with multiple sclerosis, enrolled in a pregnancy study.

This chain joins TRBV30 and TRBJ1-4; D possibly corresponds to TRBD1 (6 bases). The V and J ends lost 4 bases and 7 bases respectively, with 16 bases between them. Germline V gene lookup returns CDR1 GTSNPN and CDR2 SVGIG (reference sequence). This CDR3 region has 14 residues. As DNA, the CDR3 is TGTGCCTGGACCTCAGGGGAGATGGGTGAAAAACTGTTTTTT. Translated: CAWTSGEMGEKLFF.

V and J are TRBV6-1 and TRBJ2-3; TRBD1 matches at 11 bases. Germline CDR1 reads MNHNS; CDR2 reads SASEGT. The CDR3 contains 15 residues. Trimming took 7 bases from V and 4 from J; bases not matched to a gene: 7. The CDR3 DNA sequence: TGTGCCAGCATACGTCTGGGACAGGGGGCAGATACGCAGTATTTT. Its translation is CASIRLGQGADTQYF.

CDR3 nucleotides: TGTGCCAGCAGCTTAGCGGGTAGCGGGAGAGGGTACGAGCAGTACTTC. Encoded protein: CASSLAGSGRGYEQYF. The chain combines TRBV11-2 with TRBJ2-7, with 9 positions matching TRBD2. The CDR3 is made up of 16 amino acids. Germline assignment: CDR1 SGHAT and CDR2 FQNNGV. Unmatched junction bases numbered 8, after V lost 1 base and J lost 4 bases. The full variable domain, in which reference TRBV11-2 and TRBJ2-7 provide the parts outside the CDR3, is EAGVAQSPRYKIIEKRQSVAFWCNPISGHATLYWYQQILGQGPKLLIQFQNNGVVDDSQLPKDRFSAERLKGVDSTLKIQPAKLEDSAVYLCASSLAGSGRGYEQYFGPGTRLTVT.

The chain is built from TRBV4-2 and TRBJ2-6, with D hard to call. The V end was cut by 0 bases, the J end by 0 bases, with 6 bases between. Germline V gene lookup returns CDR1 LGHNA and CDR2 YNFKEQ. This CDR3 has 16 amino acids. The CDR3 loop is CASSQDLGSGANVLTF. DNA of the CDR3: TGTGCCAGCAGCCAAGACCTCGGCTCTGGGGCCAACGTCCTGACTTTC.

The chain uses TRBV30 and TRBJ1-1, with TRBD1 as a possible D gene (6 bases). The CDR3 sequence is 18 residues long. Per germline, CDR1 GTSNPN and CDR2 SVGIG (reference sequence). Trimming removed 1 base from V and 1 base from J, with 22 bases in between. The CDR3 loop reads CAWSGPRTDIISNTEAFF. For the CDR3, the DNA is TGTGCCTGGAGTGGCCCCCGGACAGATATAATTTCGAACACTGAAGCTTTCTTT.

This chain links TRBV4-1 with TRBJ2-2; D gene ambiguous. The CDR3 totals 14 residues. The germline CDR1 and CDR2 sequences are MGHRA and YSYEKL. V dropped 6 bases and J dropped 3 bases, with 11 bases sitting between them. In DNA form, the CDR3 reads TGCGCCAGCAGTGGCACACCCTACACCGGGGAGCTGTTTTTT. Protein sequence: CASSGTPYTGELFF.

The J gene is TRBJ2-5, the V gene TRBV6-5; D call uncertain. The V gene's germline CDR1 is MNHEY and CDR2 SVGAGI. With 0 bases removed from V and 5 bases from J, the gap between germline ends came to 16 bases. The CDR3 totals 16 residues. The CDR3, as DNA: TGTGCCAGCAGTTACTCGTTGCACCCGGACGGGGAGACCCAGTACTTC. Its protein product is CASSYSLHPDGETQYF.

V and J are TRBV5-4 and TRBJ2-7; TRBD1 agrees at 9 bases. The CDR3 is made up of 15 amino acids. V was pared by 2 bases and J by 1 base, with 4 bases of the junction left unmatched. The germline V gene has CDR1 SGHNT and CDR2 YYREEE (reference sequence). CDR3 in DNA: TGTGCCAGCAGCTTTTACAGGGGGCTGTCCTACGAGCAGTACTTC. Protein product: CASSFYRGLSYEQYF.

This clone is termed medium-sized. The chain joins TRBV7-2 to TRBJ2-7, with 7 positions matching TRBD1. Trimming took 5 bases from V and 0 from J; bases not matched to a gene: 7. In germline, CDR1 is SGHTA, CDR2 FQGNSA. The CDR3 has 15 residues. CDR3 loop: CASSPTAGGSYEQYF. In nucleotides, the CDR3 is TGTGCCAGCAGCCCTACGGCAGGGGGCTCCTACGAGCAGTACTTC.

The V call is TRBV6-1, the J call TRBJ2-1; D might be TRBD1 (6 bases). V lost 2 bases to trimming and J lost 12 bases, with 8 bases between them. This CDR3 contains 11 residues. CDR1 MNHNS and CDR2 SASEGT come from the germline V gene. CDR3 nucleotides: TGTGCCAGCAGTGAAAAAGGGGGGCAGTTCTTC. Translated: CASSEKGGQFF.

This clone was observed a single time. This chain uses TRBV2 with TRBJ2-3; TRBD2 aligns across 8 bases. Trimming cost V 6 bases and J 2 bases; bases outside gene matches: 7. CDR3 length: 15 residues. Germline V CDR1 and CDR2: SNHLY, FYNNEI. The CDR3 protein is CASRQLAEYTDTQYF. Written as DNA, the CDR3 is TGTGCCAGCAGACAACTAGCGGAATACACAGATACGCAGTATTTT.

The V call is TRBV4-2, the J call TRBJ2-2, with 10 bases identical to TRBD2. The CDR3 extends over 16 amino acids. The J segment lost 4 bases and the V segment lost 0 bases, leaving 2 bases of the junction unmatched. Germline CDR1 is LGHNA and CDR2 is YNFKEQ. The CDR3 DNA reads as TGTGCCAGCAGCCAAGAGATAGCGGGGGGCACCGGGGAGCTGTTTTTT. It is translated as CASSQEIAGGTGELFF.

This sequence joins TRBV28 and TRBJ1-1; D is unclear. The CDR3 runs to 15 residues. Trimming took off 3 bases at V and 0 bases at J, with 11 bases between the two ends. Germline V CDR1 and CDR2: MDHEN, SYDVKM. The CDR3 spells CASSFRRPMNTEAFF. The CDR3 coding sequence is TGTGCCAGCAGTTTTCGAAGGCCCATGAACACTGAAGCTTTCTTT.

The chain links TRBV11-2 to TRBJ1-4; D might be TRBD1 (5 bases). Trimming left V 11 bases short and J 6 bases short, with 13 bases between. The CDR3 is made up of 12 amino acids. Germline V gene sequence: CDR1 SGHAT, CDR2 FQNNGV. The DNA of the CDR3 is TGTGCCTGGCAGGGTCGGGATGAAAAACTGTTTTTT. This translates into CAWQGRDEKLFF.

This clone was recorded only once. The chain joins TRBV5-1 to TRBJ2-2; 7 nucleotides align to TRBD2. Germline lookup yields CDR1 SGHRS and CDR2 YFSETQ. The CDR3 consists of 14 residues. V dropped 3 bases and J dropped 6; count of bases not matched to a gene: 5. The chain's CDR3 is CASSWGTSAGELFF. In nucleotides, the CDR3 is TGCGCCAGCAGCTGGGGAACTAGCGCCGGGGAGCTGTTTTTT.

The chain is built from TRBV20-1 and TRBJ2-5, with D perhaps matching TRBD1 or TRBD2 (5 bases each). The CDR3 sequence is 11 residues long. V was trimmed by 8 bases and J by 2 bases, leaving 9 bases between them. The germline gives CDR1 DFQATT, CDR2 SNEGSKA (reference sequence). CDR3 DNA: TGCAGTCTTGGGGGTCAAGAGACCCAGTACTTC. Its translation is CSLGGQETQYF.

The J gene is TRBJ1-1, the V gene TRBV19, with D maybe TRBD1 (5 bases). From germline, CDR1 is LNHDA and CDR2 SQIVND (reference sequence). V lost 0 bases and J 4 bases, leaving 12 bases between the germline ends. The CDR3 consists of 15 residues. CDR3 residues: CASSIDLRGTTEAFF. The CDR3 DNA reads TGTGCCAGTAGTATAGATCTTAGAGGGACCACTGAAGCTTTCTTT.

The rearrangement joins TRBV7-9 to TRBJ2-7; no clear D gene. V was cut by 1 base and J by 3 bases, with 4 bases left in between. Germline CDR1 and CDR2: SEHNR and FQNEAQ (reference sequence). The length of the CDR3 is 12 residues. The CDR3 DNA is TGTGCCAGCAGCTTAGATATCTACGAGCAGTACTTC. This translates into CASSLDIYEQYF.

The gene calls are TRBV5-1 and TRBJ1-2, with 10 bases that match TRBD1. Germline CDR1 and CDR2: SGHRS and YFSETQ. The J segment lost 7 bases and the V segment lost 4 bases, leaving 7 bases of the junction unmatched. The CDR3 consists of 14 residues. CDR3 DNA: TGCGCCAGCAGCGGCTCCGGGACAGGGGTTGGCTACACCTTC. Translation: CASSGSGTGVGYTF. The whole variable domain, filled in from reference TRBV5-1 and TRBJ1-2, reads KAGVTQTPRYLIKTRGQQVTLSCSPISGHRSVSWYQQTPGQGLQFLFEYFSETQRNKGNFPGRFSGRQFSNSRSEMNVSTLELGDSALYLCASSGSGTGVGYTFGSGTRLTVV.

This clone was observed once. The DNA for the CDR3 is TGTGCCAGCAGCTTACGGTCGACTAGGGGGGAGCAGTACTTC. As protein: CASSLRSTRGEQYF. The rearrangement uses TRBV7-2 and TRBJ2-7; D is tentatively TRBD1 or TRBD2 (6 bases each). This CDR3 has 14 amino acids. Germline V CDR1 and CDR2: SGHTA, FQGNSA. V dropped 2 bases and J dropped 7 bases, with 15 bases sitting between them.